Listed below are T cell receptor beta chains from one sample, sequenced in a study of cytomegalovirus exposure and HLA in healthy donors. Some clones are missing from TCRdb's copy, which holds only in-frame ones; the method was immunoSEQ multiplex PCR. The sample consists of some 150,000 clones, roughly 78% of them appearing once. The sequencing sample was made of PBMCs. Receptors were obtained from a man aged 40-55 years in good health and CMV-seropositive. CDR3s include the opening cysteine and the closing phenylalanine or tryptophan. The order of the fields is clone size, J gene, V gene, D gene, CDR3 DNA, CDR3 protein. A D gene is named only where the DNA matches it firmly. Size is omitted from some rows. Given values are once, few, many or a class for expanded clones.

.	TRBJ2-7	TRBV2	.	TGTGCCAGCAGTGAGACAACTTCCCGCAGCCTCGAGCAGTACTTC	CASSETTSRSLEQYF
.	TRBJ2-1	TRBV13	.	TGTGCCAGCAGCTTAGTGTCCAGCGGAAGCTCCTACAATGAGCAGTTCTTC	CASSLVSSGSSYNEQFF
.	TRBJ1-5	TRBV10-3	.	TGTGCCACCGCGGCCCAGACGGCAAGCAATCAGCCCCAGCATTTT	CATAAQTASNQPQHF
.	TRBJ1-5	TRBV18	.	TGTGCCAGCTCACGGACAAGAAATCAGCCCCAGCATTTT	CASSRTRNQPQHF
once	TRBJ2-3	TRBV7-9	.	TGTGCCAGCAGCTTAGTGGGCGATGGTATTCCAGATACGCAGTATTTT	CASSLVGDGIPDTQYF
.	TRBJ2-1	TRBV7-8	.	TGTGCCAGCAGCTTAACTAGCCTCAACACGTTCAATGAGCAGTTCTTC	CASSLTSLNTFNEQFF
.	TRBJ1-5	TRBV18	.	TGTGCCAGCTCACCAAATGGGAGCCCTGATCAGCCCCAGCATTTT	CASSPNGSPDQPQHF
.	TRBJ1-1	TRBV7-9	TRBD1	TGTTCCAGCCAGGGGGGCACTGAAGCTTTCTTT	CSSQGGTEAFF
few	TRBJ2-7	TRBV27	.	TGTGCCAGCAGAAGAACAGCATACGAGCAGTACTTC	CASRRTAYEQYF
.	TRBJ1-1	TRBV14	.	TGTGCCAGCAGCCAAGATTGGTTACAGAGCACTGAAGCTTTCTTT	CASSQDWLQSTEAFF
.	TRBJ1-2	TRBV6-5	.	TGTGCCAGCAGTCGCAGGAACTATGGCTACACCTTC	CASSRRNYGYTF
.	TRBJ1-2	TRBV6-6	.	TGTGCCAGCAGGACCTCCGGAGATGGCTACACCTTC	CASRTSGDGYTF
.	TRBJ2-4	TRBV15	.	TGTGCCACCAGCAGAGGGGGGCTTGAAGCCAAAAACATTCAGTACTTC	CATSRGGLEAKNIQYF
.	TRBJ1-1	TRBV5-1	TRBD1	TGCGCCAGCAGCTTAGGGACAGACATCACTGAAGCTTTCTTT	CASSLGTDITEAFF
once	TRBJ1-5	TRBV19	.	TGTGCCAGTAGTCGGAACAGAGTTATAAGGAGCAATCAGCCCCAGCATTTT	CASSRNRVIRSNQPQHF
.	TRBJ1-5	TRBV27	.	TGTGCCAGCAGTTTACGGGCAGGGGTCAATCAGCCCCAGCATTTT	CASSLRAGVNQPQHF
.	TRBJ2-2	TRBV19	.	TGTGCCAGTAGTGCAAGACAGGCGAACACCGGGGAGCTGTTTTTT	CASSARQANTGELFF
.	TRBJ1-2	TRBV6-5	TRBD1	TGTGCCAGCAGTCGACAGGGTGTTTGGGATGGCTACACCTTC	CASSRQGVWDGYTF
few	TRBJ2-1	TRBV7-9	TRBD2	TGCGCCAGCAGCCAAGATCCCCCGGGAGGGCCTCGGGATGAGCAGTTCTTC	CASSQDPPGGPRDEQFF
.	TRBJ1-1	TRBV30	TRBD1	TGTGCCCGGTCAGGGGGATCGAACACTGAAGCTTTCTTT	CARSGGSNTEAFF
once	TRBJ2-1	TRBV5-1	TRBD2	TGCGCCAGCAGCTTAAAAACCGGGAGGCCCACCTACAATGAGCAGTTCTTC	CASSLKTGRPTYNEQFF
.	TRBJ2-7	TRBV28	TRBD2	TGTGCCAGCAGTCCACCGGGACTAGCGGGTAACGAGCAGTACTTC	CASSPPGLAGNEQYF
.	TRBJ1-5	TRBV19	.	TGTGCCAGTAGTATAGACGGGGGAGCGGGGAGCAATCAGCCCCAGCATTTT	CASSIDGGAGSNQPQHF
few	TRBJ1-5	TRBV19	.	TGTGCCAGTAGTCCGGGTCGTGTAGCAGGGGTTAGCAATCAGCCCCAGCATTTT	CASSPGRVAGVSNQPQHF
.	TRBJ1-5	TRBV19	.	TGTGCCAGTAGTGCGGACAATAGCAATCAGCCCCAGCATTTT	CASSADNSNQPQHF
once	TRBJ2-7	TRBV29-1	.	TGCAGCACAGTCTTGACAGACGAGCAGTACTTC	CSTVLTDEQYF
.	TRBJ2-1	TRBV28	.	TGTGCCAGCAGCCTTGTTTACAATGAGCAGTTCTTC	CASSLVYNEQFF
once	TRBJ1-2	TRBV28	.	TGTGCCAGCAGTTTGGTCCGACAGGATCAGACCTTC	CASSLVRQDQTF
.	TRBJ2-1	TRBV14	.	TGTGCCAGCAGTCTCAGCCACGGGACTCCCTCCGATGAGCAGTTCTTC	CASSLSHGTPSDEQFF
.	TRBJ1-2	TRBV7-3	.	TGTGCCAGCAGCCCCAATGGACACACTACTGGCTACACCTTC	CASSPNGHTTGYTF
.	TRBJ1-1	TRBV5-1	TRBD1	TGCGCCAGCAGCTGGACATTGACAGGGACGAACACTGAAGCTTTCTTT	CASSWTLTGTNTEAFF
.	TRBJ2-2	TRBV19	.	TGTGCCAGTAGTATGGGAGGAGATTACACCGGGGAGCTGTTTTTT	CASSMGGDYTGELFF
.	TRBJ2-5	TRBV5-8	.	TGTGCCAGCAGCTTGGTGTGGCTATTGGAGGAGACCCAGTACTTC	CASSLVWLLEETQYF
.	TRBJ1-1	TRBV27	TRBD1	TGTGCCAGCAGTTCTTACAGGGGGAACACTGAAGCTTTCTTT	CASSSYRGNTEAFF
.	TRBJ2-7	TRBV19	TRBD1	TGTGCCAGTAGTGTAAGCCGGACAGGGGCCTACGAGCAGTACTTC	CASSVSRTGAYEQYF
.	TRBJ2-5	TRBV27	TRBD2	TGTGCCAGCAGTCCGTACAGGCGGGAGGAGACCCAGTACTTC	CASSPYRREETQYF
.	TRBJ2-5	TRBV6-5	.	TGTGCCAGCAGTTACTCGATCCAGGGGGGAGTAGAGACCCAGTACTTC	CASSYSIQGGVETQYF
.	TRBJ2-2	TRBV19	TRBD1	TGTGCCAGTAGGCGACAGGGGGCAGAGGCCGGGGAGCTGTTTTTT	CASRRQGAEAGELFF
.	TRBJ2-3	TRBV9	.	TGTGCCAGCAGCGTAGGGCTAGTGACAGATACGCAGTATTTT	CASSVGLVTDTQYF
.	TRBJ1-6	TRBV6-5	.	TGTGCCAGCAGTTTCCCGGGGTTGAATTCACCCCTTCACTTT	CASSFPGLNSPLHF
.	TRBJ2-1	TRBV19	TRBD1	TGTGCCAGTAGGCCGGGACAGGGGTACGGTGAGCAGTTCTTC	CASRPGQGYGEQFF
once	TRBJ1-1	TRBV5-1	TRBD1	TGCGCCAGCAGCTTGGAGACAGGGCGGACTGAAGCTTTCTTT	CASSLETGRTEAFF
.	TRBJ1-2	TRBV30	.	TGTGCCCAGGGGTCCGAGGGGGGGAACTATGGCTACACCTTC	CAQGSEGGNYGYTF